This TCR beta chain was documented in a study of T cells in women clearing cervical HPV infection (dated by TCRdb to 2016 to 2018). The study in broad terms: The cases were 20 to 25 women with histologically confirmed HPV16-related CIN3 or worse, and 2 of those women had invasive cancers. Controls were 25 women whose single incident HPV16 infection cleared within 12 months without precancer or cancer developing. Blood from cases was drawn at the visit where the lesion was first identified, while blood from controls was drawn once the infection was no longer detected. For cases, a median interval of roughly 150 days, with an interquartile range of about 80 to 200 days, was observed between lesion detection and blood sampling. Since only a few of the women had HLA typing available, the possibility that HLA type was acting as a confounder could not be ruled out. Nested within Costa Rica's Guanacaste HPV Natural History Study, an exploratory proof-of-principle case-control study compared TCR repertoires across cervical HPV16 outcomes. Cases were matched to controls by age within five years and by the year the sample was collected. Cases had a median age of roughly 35 years compared with 38 to 40 for controls, and baseline characteristics showed no significant differences between the groups. The parent cohort enrolled 10,000 or so women aged 18 or older in Guanacaste, Costa Rica, during about 1993 to 1994 and followed them for approximately 7 years. As quality controls, five blinded duplicates were added to each group, bringing the total to roughly 60 samples made up of some 50 participants and approximately 10 replicates.

Points the paper makes about the study in general: TCR repertoire richness was significantly higher in CIN3+ cases than in controls across sequencing depths, while evenness did not differ. Lower TRBV6-7 relative abundance was observed in cases than in controls (approximately 0.1% versus 0.16%; Bonferroni P = 0.0008). By combining richness with V gene abundances, random forest classifiers separated cases from controls with an estimated AUC of just over 0.8. T-cell numbers per sample were unknown, so richness differences could reflect varying T-cell content rather than repertoire biology. Because of the cross-sectional design, the study could not determine whether the associations came before infection or resulted from infection, and neither effector/memory subsets nor HPV-specific T cells were isolated.

The CDR3 contains 16 residues, cysteine and phenylalanine counted. The 39 bases shown cover part of the CDR3, and their frame starts at base 1. Via the germline V gene, CDR1 is MNHNS and CDR2 SASEGT. TCR beta CDR3 regions were amplified by multiplex PCR using the immunoSEQ assay from an average of 1200 ng genomic DNA per sample. Primer bias was corrected in the assay by using a complete synthetic TCR repertoire to establish an amplification baseline. The amplicons were sequenced using the Illumina platform. In the paper's pipeline: Error correction of the sequences involved clustering with frequency ratios plus a modified nearest-neighbor algorithm, after which the sequences were analyzed in the immunoSEQ Analyzer using IMGT gene definitions. At each rarefaction depth, TCR richness and evenness were averaged across 20 rarefaction repeats, and any sample with fewer sequences than the depth was left out. V, D and J gene relative abundances were compared between groups with Wilcoxon rank sum tests, applying FDR correction. Blinded duplicates gave an intraclass correlation of roughly 95% for TCR richness and an average of roughly 76% across 70 or so gene segments. TCRdb mirrors the immuneACCESS table, restricted to in-frame sequences. Some clones are absent from its copies; in checked studies, under half trace to an unresolved V gene, and the reason for the others is unknown. For V, J and clone size, that table is used; D and trimming come from the DNA. The table for this sample lists under 45,000 clones. The ten largest make up around 5.8% of the sample.

Remarks on this clone: The clone's antigen remains unknown. The sequenced fragment ends 3 residues before the CDR3 boundary, so the rest is inferred from the germline J gene.

Every participant had a single incident cervical HPV16 infection, and women with prevalent HPV16 infections were excluded. Cervical HPV DNA was detected with MY09/MY11 PCR, and genotyping was done with dot-blot hybridization. Approximately 16 mL of heparinized blood were centrifuged, and the buffy coat was split into aliquots, frozen at -30 degrees C, and then kept at -80 degrees C. QIAGEN kits were used to extract genomic DNA from buffy coat specimens. The receptor chain draws on TRBV6-1 and TRBJ2-3; the D region possibly corresponds to TRBD1 (6 bases align). The sequenced sample was blood buffy coat. The receptor comes from a woman between 18 and 70 years old with a cervical HPV16 infection that either progressed to CIN3+ or cleared (not recorded which). The CDR3 amino acid sequence is: CASSEAGQFSNQPQYF. CDR3 DNA (partial): TGTGCCAGCAGTGAAGCCGGACAGTTTAGCAATCAGCCG.